One TCR beta chain is described in this entry. Its specificity is not known. This sample was included in a study of naive and memory T cell subsets. Study outcomes and limitations: The RNA method is potentially sensitive to activation and differentiation changes.

CDR3 length: 15 residues. Trimming stripped 5 bases from V and 6 bases from J, with 17 bases between. In germline, CDR1 is SGHTA, CDR2 FQGNSA. A UMI-containing oligonucleotide was joined by 3' ligation to the TCR cDNA template. Adult healthy volunteers gave 2.5 ml peripheral blood for whole-blood RNA. Reverse transcription used DNase-treated unsorted total RNA, aiming for roughly 1 to 1,100 ng. Four PCR rounds used nested alpha and beta constant region primers plus the SP2 primer. TCRdb used MiXCR to reprocess the 5' RACE reads, holding one entry per CDR3 protein. There are 50,000 to 60,000 distinct CDR3 sequences in the sample; over 6% occur only once, and over 8% lies in the top ten.

J is TRBJ2-4 and V is TRBV7-2; D may be TRBD1 (5 bases). This clonotype originated in a female donor in good health. The CDR3 here is CASSTDRVTGNIQYF. The CDR3 region has the DNA TGTGCCAGCAGCACAGACAGAGTGACCGGAAACATTCAGTACTTC.